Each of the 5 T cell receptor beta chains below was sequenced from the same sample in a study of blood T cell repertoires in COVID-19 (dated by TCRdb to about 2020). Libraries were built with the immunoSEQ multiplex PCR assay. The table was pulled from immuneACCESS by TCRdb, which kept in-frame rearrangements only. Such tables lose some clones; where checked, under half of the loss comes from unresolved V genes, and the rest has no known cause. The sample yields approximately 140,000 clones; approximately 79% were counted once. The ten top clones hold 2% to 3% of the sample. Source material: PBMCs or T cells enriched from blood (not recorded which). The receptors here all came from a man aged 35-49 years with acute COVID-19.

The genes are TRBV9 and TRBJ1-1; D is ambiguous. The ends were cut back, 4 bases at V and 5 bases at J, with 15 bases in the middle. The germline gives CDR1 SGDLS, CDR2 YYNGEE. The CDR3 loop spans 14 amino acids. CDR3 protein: CASSQLSGHTEAFF. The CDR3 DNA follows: TGTGCCAGCAGCCAGCTGAGCGGGCATACTGAAGCTTTCTTT.

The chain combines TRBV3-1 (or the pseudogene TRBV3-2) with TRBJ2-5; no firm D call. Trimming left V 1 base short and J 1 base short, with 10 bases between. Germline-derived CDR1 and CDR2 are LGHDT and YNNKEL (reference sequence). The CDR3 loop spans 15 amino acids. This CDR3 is CASSQATYVQETQYF. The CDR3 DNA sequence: TGTGCCAGCAGCCAAGCCACCTATGTCCAAGAGACCCAGTACTTC.

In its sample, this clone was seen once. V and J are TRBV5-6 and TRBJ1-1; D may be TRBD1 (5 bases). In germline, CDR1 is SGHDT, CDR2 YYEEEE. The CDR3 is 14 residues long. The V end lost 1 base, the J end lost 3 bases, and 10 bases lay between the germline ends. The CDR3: CASSLQGFDTEAFF. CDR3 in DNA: TGTGCCAGCAGCTTGCAGGGTTTTGACACTGAAGCTTTCTTT.

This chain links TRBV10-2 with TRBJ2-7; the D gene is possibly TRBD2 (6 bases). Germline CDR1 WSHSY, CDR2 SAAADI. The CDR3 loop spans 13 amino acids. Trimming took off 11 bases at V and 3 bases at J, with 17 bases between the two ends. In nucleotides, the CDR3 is TGCGCCGTCGGAGGGGACGAAGTCTACGAGCAGTACTTC. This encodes CAVGGDEVYEQYF.

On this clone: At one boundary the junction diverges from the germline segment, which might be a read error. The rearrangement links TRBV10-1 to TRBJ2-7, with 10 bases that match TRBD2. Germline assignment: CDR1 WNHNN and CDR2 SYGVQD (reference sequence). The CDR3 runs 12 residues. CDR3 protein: CASSFSGGSRNF. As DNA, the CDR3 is TGCGCCAGCAGTTTTAGCGGGGGGTCCCGAAACTTC.